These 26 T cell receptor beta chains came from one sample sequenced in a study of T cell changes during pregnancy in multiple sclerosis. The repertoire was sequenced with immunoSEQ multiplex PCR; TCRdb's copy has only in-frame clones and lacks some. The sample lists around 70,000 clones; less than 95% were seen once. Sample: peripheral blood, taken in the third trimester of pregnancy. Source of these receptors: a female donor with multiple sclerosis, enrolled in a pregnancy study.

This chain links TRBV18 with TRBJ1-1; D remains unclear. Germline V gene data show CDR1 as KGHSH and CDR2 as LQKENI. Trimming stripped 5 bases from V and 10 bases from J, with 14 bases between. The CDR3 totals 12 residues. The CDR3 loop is CASSSYTGAAFF. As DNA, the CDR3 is TGTGCCAGCTCATCCTACACGGGAGCAGCTTTCTTT.

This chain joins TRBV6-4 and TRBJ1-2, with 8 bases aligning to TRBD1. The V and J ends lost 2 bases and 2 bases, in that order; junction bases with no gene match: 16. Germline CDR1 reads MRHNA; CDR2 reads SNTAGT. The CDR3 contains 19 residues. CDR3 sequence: CASSDPPGQDERTNYGYTF. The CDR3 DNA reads TGTGCCAGCAGTGACCCCCCGGGACAGGACGAACGTACCAACTATGGCTACACCTTC.

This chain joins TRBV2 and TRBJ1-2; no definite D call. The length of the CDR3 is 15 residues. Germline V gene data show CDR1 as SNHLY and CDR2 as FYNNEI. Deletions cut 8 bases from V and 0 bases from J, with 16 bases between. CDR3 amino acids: CASSRTDGSNYGYTF. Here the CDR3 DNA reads TGTGCCAGCTCGCGGACTGACGGTTCTAACTATGGCTACACCTTC.

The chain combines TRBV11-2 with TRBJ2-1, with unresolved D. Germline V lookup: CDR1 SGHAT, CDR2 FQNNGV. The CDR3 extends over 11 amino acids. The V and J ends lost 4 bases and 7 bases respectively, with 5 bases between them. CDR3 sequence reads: CASSSPNEQFF. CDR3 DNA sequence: TGTGCCAGCAGCTCCCCGAATGAGCAGTTCTTC.

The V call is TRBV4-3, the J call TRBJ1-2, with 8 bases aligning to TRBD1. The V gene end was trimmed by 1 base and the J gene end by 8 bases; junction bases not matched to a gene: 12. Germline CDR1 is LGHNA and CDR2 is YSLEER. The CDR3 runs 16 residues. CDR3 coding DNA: TGCGCCAGCAGCCAAGGATTGGCCAGGGGGCAAAGAGGCTACACCTTC. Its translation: CASSQGLARGQRGYTF.

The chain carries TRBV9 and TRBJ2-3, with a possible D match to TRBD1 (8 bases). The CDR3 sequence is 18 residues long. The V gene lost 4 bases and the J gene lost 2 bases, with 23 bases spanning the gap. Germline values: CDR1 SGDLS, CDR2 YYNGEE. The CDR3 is CASSQTDNRGGTTDTQYF. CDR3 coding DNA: TGTGCCAGCAGCCAAACCGACAACAGGGGGGGGACCACAGATACGCAGTATTTT.

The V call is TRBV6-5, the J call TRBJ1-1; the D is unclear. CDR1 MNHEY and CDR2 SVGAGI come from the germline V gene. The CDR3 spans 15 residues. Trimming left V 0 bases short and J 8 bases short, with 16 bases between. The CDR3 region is CASSYSLLIVTEAFF. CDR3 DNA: TGTGCCAGCAGTTACTCGCTTTTAATCGTTACAGAAGCTTTCTTT.

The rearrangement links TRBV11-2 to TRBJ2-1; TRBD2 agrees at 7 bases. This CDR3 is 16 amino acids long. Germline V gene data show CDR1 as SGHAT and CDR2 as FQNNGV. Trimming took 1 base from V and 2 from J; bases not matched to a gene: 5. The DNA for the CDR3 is TGTGCCAGCAGCTTAGCCGGGGGGAGAGCCTACAATGAGCAGTTCTTC. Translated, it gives CASSLAGGRAYNEQFF.

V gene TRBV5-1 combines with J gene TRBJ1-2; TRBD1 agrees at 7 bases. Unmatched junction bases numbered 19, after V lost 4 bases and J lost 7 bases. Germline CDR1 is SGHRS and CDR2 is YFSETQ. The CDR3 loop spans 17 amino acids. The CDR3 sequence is CASSPREGAPGTTGYTF. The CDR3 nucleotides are TGCGCCAGCAGCCCCCGGGAGGGGGCGCCGGGAACGACTGGCTACACCTTC.

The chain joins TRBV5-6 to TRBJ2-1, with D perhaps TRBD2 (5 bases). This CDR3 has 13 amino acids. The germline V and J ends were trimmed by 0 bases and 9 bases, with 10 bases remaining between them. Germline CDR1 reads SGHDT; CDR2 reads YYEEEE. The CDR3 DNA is TGTGCCAGCAGCTTGGTGCCGGGGAGTGAGCAGTTCTTC. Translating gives CASSLVPGSEQFF. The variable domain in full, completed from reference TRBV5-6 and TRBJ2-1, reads DAGVTQSPTHLIKTRGQQVTLRCSPKSGHDTVSWYQQALGQGPQFIFQYYEEEERQRGNFPDRFSGHQFPNYSSELNVNALLLGDSALYLCASSLVPGSEQFFGPGTRLTVL.

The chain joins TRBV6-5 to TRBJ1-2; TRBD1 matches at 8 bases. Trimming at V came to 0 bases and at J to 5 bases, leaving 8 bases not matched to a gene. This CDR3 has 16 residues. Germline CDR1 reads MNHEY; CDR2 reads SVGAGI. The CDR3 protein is CASSYSAGGAAYGYTF. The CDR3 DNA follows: TGTGCCAGCAGTTACTCGGCAGGGGGCGCCGCATATGGCTACACCTTC.

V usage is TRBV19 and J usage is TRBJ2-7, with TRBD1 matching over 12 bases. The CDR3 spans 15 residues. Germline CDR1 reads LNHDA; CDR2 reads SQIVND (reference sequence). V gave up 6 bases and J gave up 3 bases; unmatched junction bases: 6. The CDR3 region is CASSTGTGGFYEQYF. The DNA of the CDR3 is TGTGCCAGTAGCACCGGGACAGGGGGCTTCTACGAGCAGTACTTC.

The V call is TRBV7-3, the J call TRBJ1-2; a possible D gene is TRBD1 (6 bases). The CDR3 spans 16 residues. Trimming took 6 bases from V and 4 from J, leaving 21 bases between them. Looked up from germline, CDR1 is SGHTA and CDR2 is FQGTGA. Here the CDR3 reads CASSLAGGARIYGYTF. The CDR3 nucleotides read TGTGCCAGCAGTCTCGCCGGGGGGGCGAGGATCTATGGCTACACCTTC.

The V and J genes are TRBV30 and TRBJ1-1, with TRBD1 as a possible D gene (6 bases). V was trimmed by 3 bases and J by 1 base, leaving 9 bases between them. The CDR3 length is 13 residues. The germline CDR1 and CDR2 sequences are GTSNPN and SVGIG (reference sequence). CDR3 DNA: TGTGCCTGGAGGTTGGGGGCGAACACTGAAGCTTTCTTT. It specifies CAWRLGANTEAFF.

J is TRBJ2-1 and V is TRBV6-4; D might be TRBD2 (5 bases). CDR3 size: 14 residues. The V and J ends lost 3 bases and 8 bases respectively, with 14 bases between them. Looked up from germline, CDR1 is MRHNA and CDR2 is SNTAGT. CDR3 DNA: TGTGCCAGCAGTGAGGACGGAAGGAGGTATGAGCAGTTCTTC. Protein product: CASSEDGRRYEQFF.

The CDR3 bases are TGTGCCAGCTCACCGACAGGTATTCGAGCCAAAAACATTCAGTACTTC. Protein sequence: CASSPTGIRAKNIQYF. The chain uses TRBV5-4 and TRBJ2-4, with D tentatively TRBD1 (6 bases). The length of the CDR3 is 16 residues. In germline, CDR1 is SGHNT, CDR2 YYREEE (reference sequence). V was cut by 7 bases and J by 0 bases, with 17 bases left in between.

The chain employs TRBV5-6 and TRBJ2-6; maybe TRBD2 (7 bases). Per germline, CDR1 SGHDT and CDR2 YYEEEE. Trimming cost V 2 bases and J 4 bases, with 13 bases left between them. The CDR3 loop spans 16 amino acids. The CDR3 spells CASSLRGAPGANVLTF. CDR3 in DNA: TGTGCCAGCAGCTTACGGGGGGCCCCGGGGGCCAACGTCCTGACTTTC.

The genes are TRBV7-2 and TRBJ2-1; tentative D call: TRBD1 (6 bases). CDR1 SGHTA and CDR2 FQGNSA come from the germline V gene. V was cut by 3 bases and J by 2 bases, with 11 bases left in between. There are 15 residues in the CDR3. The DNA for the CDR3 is TGTGCCAGCAGCTTTCGACAGGAGGCCTACAATGAGCAGTTCTTC. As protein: CASSFRQEAYNEQFF.

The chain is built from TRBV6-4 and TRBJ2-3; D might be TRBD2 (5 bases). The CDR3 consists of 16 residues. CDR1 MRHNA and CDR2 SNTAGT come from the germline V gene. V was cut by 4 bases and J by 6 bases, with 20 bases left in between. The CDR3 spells CASSASIGDRGDTQYF. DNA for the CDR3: TGTGCCAGCAGTGCCTCAATAGGTGACCGAGGGGATACGCAGTATTTT.

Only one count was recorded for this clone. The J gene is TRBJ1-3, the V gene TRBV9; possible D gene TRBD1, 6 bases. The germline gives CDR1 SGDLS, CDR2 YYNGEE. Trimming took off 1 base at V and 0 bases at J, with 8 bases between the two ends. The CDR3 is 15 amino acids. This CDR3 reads CASSVTGTSGNTIYF. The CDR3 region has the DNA TGTGCCAGCAGCGTAACAGGGACCTCTGGAAACACCATATATTTT.

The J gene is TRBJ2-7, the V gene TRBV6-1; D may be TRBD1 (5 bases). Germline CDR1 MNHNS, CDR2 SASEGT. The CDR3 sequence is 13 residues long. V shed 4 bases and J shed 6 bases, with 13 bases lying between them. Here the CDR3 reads CASSVMGPREQYF. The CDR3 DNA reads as TGTGCCAGCAGTGTCATGGGGCCGCGCGAGCAGTACTTC.

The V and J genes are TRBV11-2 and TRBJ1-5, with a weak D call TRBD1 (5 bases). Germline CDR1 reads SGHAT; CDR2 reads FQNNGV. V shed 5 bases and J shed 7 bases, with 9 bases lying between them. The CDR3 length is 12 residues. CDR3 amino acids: CASSRGSQPQHF. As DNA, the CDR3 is TGTGCCAGCAGCAGGGGCTCCCAGCCCCAGCATTTT.

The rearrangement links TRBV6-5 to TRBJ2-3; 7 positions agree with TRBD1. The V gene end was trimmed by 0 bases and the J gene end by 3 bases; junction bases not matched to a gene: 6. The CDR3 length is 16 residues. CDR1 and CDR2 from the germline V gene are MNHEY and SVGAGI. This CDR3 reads CASSYSKQGMTDTQYF. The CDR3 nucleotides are TGTGCCAGCAGTTACTCAAAACAGGGGATGACAGATACGCAGTATTTT.

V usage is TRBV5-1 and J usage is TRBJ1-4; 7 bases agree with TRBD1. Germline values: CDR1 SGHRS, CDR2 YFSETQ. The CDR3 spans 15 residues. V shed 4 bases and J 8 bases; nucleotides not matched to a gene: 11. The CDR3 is CASSNSRDRNEKLFF. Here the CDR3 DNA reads TGCGCCAGCAGCAACAGCCGGGACAGAAACGAAAAACTGTTTTTT.

The CDR3 sequence is CASSILRGQPQHF. The CDR3 DNA sequence: TGTGCCAGCAGCATACTCAGGGGCCAGCCCCAGCATTTT. This chain connects TRBV7-2 to TRBJ1-5, with D possibly being TRBD1 (6 bases). Germline V CDR1 and CDR2: SGHTA, FQGNSA. Trimming removed 5 bases from V and 7 bases from J, with 12 bases in between. The CDR3 is 13 amino acids. The whole variable domain, filled in from reference TRBV7-2 and TRBJ1-5, reads GAGVSQSPSNKVTEKGKDVELRCDPISGHTALYWYRQSLGQGLEFLIYFQGNSAPDKSGLPSDRFSAERTGGSVSTLTIQRTQQEDSAVYLCASSILRGQPQHFGDGTRLSIL.

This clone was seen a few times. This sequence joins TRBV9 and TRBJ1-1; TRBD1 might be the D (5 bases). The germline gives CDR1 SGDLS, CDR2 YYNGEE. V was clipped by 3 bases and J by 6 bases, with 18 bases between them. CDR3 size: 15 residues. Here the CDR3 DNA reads TGTGCCAGCAGCGCCTTAAATCAGGGTCGGCCTGAAGCTTTCTTT. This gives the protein CASSALNQGRPEAFF.